The 25 T cell receptor beta chains given below trace back to one sample, sequenced in a study of CD8 T cell repertoires and HIV-1 epitope variants. Sequenced by immunoSEQ multiplex PCR; TCRdb stores in-frame clones only, minus some. The sample includes thousands of clones, around 66% of them seen just once. No antigen has been assigned to these receptors. The material sequenced was cultured CD8+ T cells derived from PBMCs. The receptors come from a male donor with HIV.

This clone has only a few counts. V gene TRBV7-9 combines with J gene TRBJ2-3, with 7 bases that match TRBD2. Germline V CDR1 and CDR2: SEHNR, FQNEAQ (reference sequence). The CDR3 length is 13 residues. The J segment lost 8 bases and the V segment lost 1 base, leaving 3 bases of the junction unmatched. This CDR3 is CASSLGREGTQYF. CDR3 nucleotides: TGTGCCAGCAGCTTAGGTAGGGAGGGTACGCAGTATTTT.

V is TRBV5-8 and J is TRBJ2-5; D gene uncertain. The V and J ends lost 0 bases and 6 bases respectively, with 9 bases between them. This CDR3 has 13 residues. From germline, CDR1 is SGHTS and CDR2 YDEGEE. DNA for the CDR3: TGTGCCAGCAGCTTGGGGGGAATACAGACCCAGTACTTC. Translating gives CASSLGGIQTQYF.

The chain joins TRBV7-2 to TRBJ1-5; D is ambiguous. Germline V gives CDR1 SGHTA, CDR2 FQGNSA. CDR3 length: 13 residues. The V end lost 2 bases, the J end lost 3 bases, and 5 bases lay between the germline ends. The CDR3 spells CASSLWDNQPQHF. As DNA, the CDR3 is TGTGCCAGCAGCTTATGGGACAATCAGCCCCAGCATTTT.

This clone came up a few times. V and J are TRBV7-2 and TRBJ1-4, with D perhaps TRBD1 (6 bases). The CDR3 length is 14 residues. V lost 5 bases and J 7 bases, leaving 14 bases between the germline ends. Germline V gene data show CDR1 as SGHTA and CDR2 as FQGNSA. The CDR3 DNA follows: TGTGCCAGCAGCCACGGACAGCGGGGTGAAAAACTGTTTTTT. Translating gives CASSHGQRGEKLFF.

The gene calls are TRBV28 and TRBJ1-4, with D perhaps TRBD1 (5 bases). This CDR3 is built from 15 residues. V was pared by 3 bases and J by 4 bases, with 12 bases between. CDR1 is MDHEN, CDR2 SYDVKM, per germline. The CDR3 sequence is CASSFRGTLNEKLFF. The CDR3 region has the DNA TGTGCCAGCAGTTTTCGGGGCACTCTTAATGAAAAACTGTTTTTT.

This clone was counted a single time. V usage is TRBV27 and J usage is TRBJ2-7, with 8 bases identical to TRBD2. Unmatched junction bases numbered 4, after V lost 4 bases and J lost 2 bases. The germline gives CDR1 MNHEY, CDR2 SMNVEV (reference sequence). The CDR3 runs 14 residues. The CDR3: CASSYSTSAYEQYF. Here the CDR3 DNA reads TGTGCCAGCAGTTACTCGACTAGCGCCTACGAGCAGTACTTC.

The chain has TRBV18 and TRBJ1-1, with a tentative D call TRBD1 (6 bases). V lost 2 bases and J 5 bases, leaving 12 bases between the germline ends. The CDR3 extends over 14 amino acids. From germline, CDR1 is KGHSH and CDR2 LQKENI. For the CDR3, the DNA is TGTGCCAGCTCACCAGAGAGGGGGAGGACTGAAGCTTTCTTT. This translates into CASSPERGRTEAFF.

In its sample, this clone was seen a few times. The chain recombines TRBV28 with TRBJ1-3; no reliable D call. The CDR3 is 15 amino acids. The V gene lost 8 bases and the J gene lost 0 bases, with 14 bases spanning the gap. The germline V gene encodes CDR1 MDHEN and CDR2 SYDVKM. The CDR3 loop reads CASSWRVISGNTIYF. CDR3 nucleotides: TGTGCCAGCTCGTGGAGGGTGATCTCTGGAAACACCATATATTTT.

This sequence joins TRBV13 and TRBJ2-5; possibly TRBD1 for D (5 bases). Germline V gene sequence: CDR1 PRHDT, CDR2 FYEKMQ (reference sequence). CDR3 length equals 14 residues. Trimming removed 4 bases at V and 2 bases at J, with 11 bases between. The CDR3 DNA follows: TGTGCCAGCAGCTCTGGACATCCACAAGAGACCCAGTACTTC. Amino acid sequence: CASSSGHPQETQYF.

The V call is TRBV19, the J call TRBJ1-1; D is unclear. CDR3 length: 12 amino acids. V was cut by 4 bases and J by 8 bases, with 11 bases left in between. Germline-derived CDR1 and CDR2 are LNHDA and SQIVND (reference sequence). The CDR3 sequence: CASSSLGQEAFF. Here the CDR3 DNA reads TGTGCCAGTAGTAGTCTGGGTCAGGAAGCTTTCTTT.

This chain links TRBV11-3 with TRBJ2-2; D remains unclear. Per the germline V gene, CDR1 is SGHNT and CDR2 is YENEEA. V was trimmed by 0 bases and J by 12 bases, leaving 11 bases between them. The CDR3 is made up of 13 amino acids. The DNA of the CDR3 is TGTGCCAGCAGCTTAGAATCAAGTTCCAAGCTGTTTTTT. Protein sequence: CASSLESSSKLFF.

The chain is built from TRBV5-1 and TRBJ2-2; 7 nucleotides agree with TRBD2. Germline trimming cut 0 bases from V and 5 bases from J; bases unmatched to any gene: 7. Germline CDR1 and CDR2: SGHRS and YFSETQ. The CDR3 loop spans 16 amino acids. CDR3 protein: CASSLDPAGLTGELFF. DNA for the CDR3: TGCGCCAGCAGCTTGGACCCAGCGGGGCTAACCGGGGAGCTGTTTTTT.

V usage is TRBV5-4 and J usage is TRBJ1-2; D is uncertain. The CDR3 is 14 residues long. Germline V gene data show CDR1 as SGHNT and CDR2 as YYREEE (reference sequence). Trimming pared 4 bases from V and 0 bases from J, leaving 10 bases between. CDR3 nucleotides: TGTGCCAGCAGCGAGACGGGGTCTAACTATGGCTACACCTTC. This encodes CASSETGSNYGYTF.

The CDR3 sequence: CASSQEYGLNQPQHF. The CDR3 nucleotides read TGCGCCAGCAGCCAAGAATACGGCCTTAATCAGCCCCAGCATTTT. V gene TRBV4-1 combines with J gene TRBJ1-5; D ambiguous. Trimming removed 0 bases at V and 4 bases at J, with 10 bases between. The CDR3 has 15 residues. Germline CDR1 is MGHRA and CDR2 is YSYEKL.

The chain is built from TRBV27 and TRBJ2-2; TRBD2 matches 10 bases. The V gene's germline CDR1 is MNHEY and CDR2 SMNVEV (reference sequence). With 4 bases clipped from V and 2 bases from J, the junction kept 10 bases outside the gene matches. The CDR3 sequence is 18 residues long. The CDR3 nucleotides read TGTGCCAGCAGTTCAACGACAACTAGCGGGAACAACACCGGGGAGCTGTTTTTT. Translated: CASSSTTTSGNNTGELFF.

The rearrangement links TRBV27 to TRBJ2-3; no reliable D call. The CDR3 runs 13 residues. The ends were cut back, 4 bases at V and 0 bases at J, with 5 bases in the middle. Germline CDR1 and CDR2: MNHEY and SMNVEV (reference sequence). The CDR3 DNA follows: TGTGCCAGCAGTTCGTCTAGCACAGATACGCAGTATTTT. Residues: CASSSSSTDTQYF.

V usage is TRBV11-2 and J usage is TRBJ2-3; D may be TRBD2 (6 bases). Per germline, CDR1 SGHAT and CDR2 FQNNGV. V dropped 7 bases and J dropped 2 bases, with 19 bases sitting between them. This CDR3 spans 16 amino acids. The CDR3 reads CASTPWEASNTDTQYF. CDR3 coding DNA: TGTGCCAGCACCCCCTGGGAGGCCTCGAACACAGATACGCAGTATTTT. Complete variable domain (other parts from reference TRBV11-2 and TRBJ2-3): EAGVAQSPRYKIIEKRQSVAFWCNPISGHATLYWYQQILGQGPKLLIQFQNNGVVDDSQLPKDRFSAERLKGVDSTLKIQPAKLEDSAVYLCASTPWEASNTDTQYFGPGTRLTVL.

There are a few counts of this clone. The chain uses TRBV28 and TRBJ1-6; D not resolved. Trimming removed 1 base at V and 2 bases at J, with 15 bases between. CDR1 MDHEN and CDR2 SYDVKM come from the germline V gene. The CDR3 has 18 residues. The CDR3 sequence: CASSLYRVLEPYNSPLHF. Here the CDR3 DNA reads TGTGCCAGCAGTTTATACCGGGTCCTTGAACCCTATAATTCACCCCTCCACTTT.

This clone was picked up one time. The DNA of the CDR3 is TGCAGTTTACGCCGTGGGGCAGGGCTGGGCAATGAGCAGTTCTTC. As protein: CSLRRGAGLGNEQFF. The chain joins TRBV29-1 to TRBJ2-1, with D perhaps matching TRBD1 (5 bases). The CDR3 consists of 15 residues. Germline-derived CDR1 and CDR2 are SQVTM and ANQGSEA.

This clone has just a few counts. The genes are TRBV10-3 and TRBJ1-1; TRBD1 matches 7 bases. V lost 4 bases to trimming and J lost 7 bases; unmatched junction nucleotides: 15. CDR3 length: 16 amino acids. Germline V gene data show CDR1 as ENHRY and CDR2 as SYGVKD. CDR3 region: CAISAGDAGTADEAFF. The CDR3 DNA is TGTGCCATCAGTGCCGGAGACGCGGGGACAGCTGATGAAGCTTTCTTT.

V and J are TRBV7-2 and TRBJ1-3; unclear D gene. V was trimmed by 5 bases and J by 2 bases, leaving 7 bases between them. CDR3 length: 13 amino acids. The germline CDR1 and CDR2 sequences are SGHTA and FQGNSA. The CDR3 region is CASSPETGNTIYF. The CDR3 DNA follows: TGTGCCAGCAGCCCGGAGACTGGAAACACCATATATTTT.

This clone was observed a handful of times. The chain recombines TRBV5-6 with TRBJ2-1; TRBD2 aligns across 11 bases. This CDR3 has 14 amino acids. J gave up 6 bases and V 6 bases, and 5 bases lay outside the gene matches. Germline CDR1 SGHDT, CDR2 YYEEEE. This CDR3 reads CASTYSGGANEQFF. The CDR3 nucleotides are TGTGCCAGCACCTATAGCGGGGGGGCCAATGAGCAGTTCTTC.

V usage is TRBV4-1 and J usage is TRBJ1-1, with 9 nucleotides matching TRBD1. V lost 4 bases, J lost 9 bases, and 21 bases stayed unmatched. Per germline, CDR1 MGHRA and CDR2 YSYEKL. The CDR3 contains 18 residues. The CDR3, as DNA: TGCGCCAGCAGCCCCGAGGAGGGACAGGGTTTAGCGGTCCCACAAGCTTTCTTT. Residues: CASSPEEGQGLAVPQAFF.

In its sample, this clone was seen a few times. The rearrangement links TRBV6-1 to TRBJ1-2, with D uncertain. Germline assignment: CDR1 MNHNS and CDR2 SASEGT. V was shortened by 2 bases and J by 7 bases, with 14 bases between the two germline ends. CDR3 size: 14 residues. CDR3 in DNA: TGTGCCAGCAGTGAACTCCACAGTTCTTTTGGCTACACCTTC. This gives the protein CASSELHSSFGYTF.

V and J are TRBV6-5 and TRBJ2-7; D is undetermined. The CDR3 has 15 amino acids. Germline V lookup: CDR1 MNHEY, CDR2 SVGAGI. The ends were cut back, 2 bases at V and 3 bases at J, with 14 bases in the middle. The CDR3 spells CASSYRLLVGYEQYF. The CDR3 region has the DNA TGTGCCAGCAGTTACCGACTGCTAGTAGGCTACGAGCAGTACTTC.